These T cell receptor beta chains were read from a single sample in a study of somatic mutations in cytotoxic T cells in rheumatoid arthritis. The table came from immunoSEQ multiplex PCR; TCRdb's copy has only in-frame clones and leaves some out. The table shows under 20,000 clones, with roughly 65% occurring only once. Sequencing was carried out using CD8+ T cells sorted from blood. These receptors were collected from an adult with rheumatoid arthritis. CDR3s include the opening cysteine and the closing phenylalanine or tryptophan. D genes are given only for firm matches. Clone size, where shown, is once, few, many, or a class for clones that have expanded.

>-|TRBJ2-1|TRBV29-1|TRBD2
TGCAGCGTTGAACCTAGCGGGGCAGATGAGCAGTTCTTC
CSVEPSGADEQFF
>-|TRBJ2-2|TRBV19|-
TGTGCCAGTAGTATTATGACCGGGGAGCTGTTTTTT
CASSIMTGELFF
>-|TRBJ2-2|TRBV7-3|TRBD2
TGTGCCAGCAGCCAAGACGGGACTAGCACCGGGGAGCTGTTTTTT
CASSQDGTSTGELFF
>-|TRBJ1-2|TRBV4-1|-
TGCGCCAGCAGCCAAGCCCCTCGTGACGATGGCTACACCTTC
CASSQAPRDDGYTF
>-|TRBJ2-3|TRBV5-6|TRBD2
TGTGCCAGCAGCTTGGCTGGTCGGCTAGCGGGGACAGATACGCAGTATTTT
CASSLAGRLAGTDTQYF
>-|TRBJ1-2|TRBV7-8|TRBD1
TGTGCCAGCAGCTTAGGGGGAAGGGACAGGGGGCATGGCTACACCTTC
CASSLGGRDRGHGYTF
>-|TRBJ1-2|TRBV7-8|-
TGTGCCAGCAGCTTAGCAATATCAGATTGGATCTATGGCTACACCTTC
CASSLAISDWIYGYTF
>-|TRBJ2-1|TRBV7-9|-
TGTGCCAGCAGCTCTGCCAACCATCTTAGTATCTGGCAGTTCTTC
CASSSANHLSIWQFF
>-|TRBJ2-4|TRBV4-1|-
TGCGCCAGCAGCTCGCCATCCGGGACTGATAGAAACATTCAGTACTTC
CASSSPSGTDRNIQYF
>-|TRBJ1-1|TRBV19|-
TGTGCCAGTAGTATAGAGGAGGGGAGAAACACTGAAGCTTTCTTT
CASSIEEGRNTEAFF
>-|TRBJ2-7|TRBV5-1|TRBD1
TGCGCCAGCCGATGGACAGGGGAGTACGAGCAGTACTTC
CASRWTGEYEQYF
>once|TRBJ2-1|TRBV10-3|-
TGTGCCATCAGTGACCAATCCAATGAGCAGTTCTTC
CAISDQSNEQFF
>-|TRBJ2-5|TRBV19|-
TGTGCCAGTAGTGCTTCCGGGACGCCCATCGGAGAGACCCAGTACTTC
CASSASGTPIGETQYF
>few|TRBJ1-5|TRBV10-2|-
TGCGCCAGCAGTGAGGACACTTCCTATCAGCCCCAGCATTTT
CASSEDTSYQPQHF
>-|TRBJ2-2|TRBV2|TRBD1
TGTGCCAGCAGAGCGACAGGGGCCGGGGAGCTGTTTTTT
CASRATGAGELFF
>-|TRBJ2-5|TRBV4-3|-
TGCGCCAGCAGCCAGGGGCAGAACCAAGAGACCCAGTACTTC
CASSQGQNQETQYF
>-|TRBJ1-5|TRBV6-5|TRBD1
TGTGCCAGCAGGGTGGGACAGGGGGCTGGCCAGCCCCAGCATTTT
CASRVGQGAGQPQHF
>-|TRBJ2-7|TRBV5-6|TRBD2
TGTGCCAGCAGCTGGACTAGCGGGGGCTACGAGCAGTACTTC
CASSWTSGGYEQYF
>-|TRBJ2-5|TRBV4-2|TRBD1
TGTGCCAGCAGCCTAGGACAGGGGGAGGGAGAGACCCAGTACTTC
CASSLGQGEGETQYF
>-|TRBJ2-2|TRBV5-4|-
TGTGCCAGCCGGGACGGTAACACCGGGGAGCTGTTTTTT
CASRDGNTGELFF
>-|TRBJ1-2|TRBV11-2|-
TGTGCCAGCAGCTTACCCGTCCAGGATGGCTACACCTTC
CASSLPVQDGYTF
>-|TRBJ1-2|TRBV5-1|-
TGCGCCAGCAGCTTCGCAGGGCCGTACTCCGGAGACGGCTACACCTTC
CASSFAGPYSGDGYTF
>medium-sized|TRBJ2-1|TRBV7-6|-
TGTGCCAGCAGCTCCGGAAGCAATGAGCAGTTCTTC
CASSSGSNEQFF
>few|TRBJ2-7|TRBV29-1|-
TGCAGCGTCGCAGGGACCGCTGGGCCCTACGAGCAGTACTTC
CSVAGTAGPYEQYF
>-|TRBJ2-7|TRBV7-2|TRBD2
TGTGCCAGCAGCTTAGTACTAGCGGGAACCTACGAGCAGTACTTC
CASSLVLAGTYEQYF
>-|TRBJ1-2|TRBV5-1|-
TGCGCCAGCAGCTTGGAAGGGCCCGATGGCTACACCTTC
CASSLEGPDGYTF
>few|TRBJ1-1|TRBV6-5|TRBD1
TGTGCCAGCAGTCAGACAGGGGGCTTGACTGAAGCTTTCTTT
CASSQTGGLTEAFF
>once|TRBJ1-2|TRBV4-1|TRBD1
TGCGCCAGCAGCCAGAAGTCCGGGACAGACTATGGCTACACCTTC
CASSQKSGTDYGYTF
>-|TRBJ2-7|TRBV10-3|-
TGTGCCATCAGTGACCCTACAAGCTTGGGGGAGCAGTACTTC
CAISDPTSLGEQYF
>-|TRBJ1-1|TRBV5-5|-
TGTGCCAGCAGCTTAGCCGACACGAACACTGAAGCTTTCTTT
CASSLADTNTEAFF
>few|TRBJ1-1|TRBV6-1|-
TGTGCCAGCATTAGAGGGTTTGGCACTGAAGCTTTCTTT
CASIRGFGTEAFF
>-|TRBJ2-2|TRBV19|TRBD2
TGTGCCAGTACAATTAGCGGGGGTAACACCGGGGAGCTGTTTTTT
CASTISGGNTGELFF
>-|TRBJ2-7|TRBV5-4|-
TGTGCCAGCAGCTATGGACAGATGCGGGACGAGCAGTACTTC
CASSYGQMRDEQYF
>-|TRBJ2-2|TRBV7-3|-
TGTGCCAGCTCTCCGGGAAAGAACACCGGGGAGCTGTTTTTT
CASSPGKNTGELFF
>-|TRBJ2-1|TRBV2|TRBD2
TGTGCCAGCAGTGAAAGGGGACTAGCGGGGGGGCTGTCCTACAATGAGCAGTTCTTC
CASSERGLAGGLSYNEQFF
>-|TRBJ2-7|TRBV5-6|-
TGTGCCAGCAGCCCACGGACACTGCCGGGGGAGCAGTACTTC
CASSPRTLPGEQYF
>-|TRBJ1-4|TRBV29-1|-
TGCAGCGTTAGGACTATCAATGAAAAACTGTTTTTT
CSVRTINEKLFF
>-|TRBJ2-1|TRBV5-6|TRBD2
TGTGCCAGCAGCTCGACTAGCGGGACCACCCTCTCCTACAATGAGCAGTTCTTC
CASSSTSGTTLSYNEQFF
>-|TRBJ1-1|TRBV6-5|-
TGTGCCAGCAGTTATATAGAGAACACTGAAGCTTTCTTT
CASSYIENTEAFF
>-|TRBJ1-4|TRBV6-5|TRBD1
TGTGCCAGCAGTTCCTCGACAGGGGGTGGTGAAAAACTGTTTTTT
CASSSSTGGGEKLFF
>-|TRBJ2-5|TRBV5-1|TRBD1
TGCGCCAGCAGCGCGGACAGGGCGAAAGAGACCCAGTACTTC
CASSADRAKETQYF
>-|TRBJ2-7|TRBV15|-
TGTGCCACCAGCAGAGGTCAGGGGCCCTCCTACGAGCAGTACTTC
CATSRGQGPSYEQYF
>-|TRBJ1-4|TRBV6-4|TRBD1
TGTGCCAGCAGTGAGGGACAGGGGGCTGAAAAACTGTTTTTT
CASSEGQGAEKLFF
>-|TRBJ2-7|TRBV29-1|-
TGCAGCGTTGAAGTAGACTCCTACGAGCAGTACTTC
CSVEVDSYEQYF
>medium-sized|TRBJ1-2|TRBV2|-
TGTGCCAGCATCGGTACCCTACAGAACTATGGCTACACCTTC
CASIGTLQNYGYTF